These 32 T cell receptor beta chains originate from one sample sequenced in a study of beta chain features in type 1 diabetes. Study-level points and caveats: All four CD4+ subsets from Type 1 diabetes patients carried moderately but significantly shorter TCRB CDR3s.

The isolated RNA, all of it, was reverse transcribed, so expressed TCRB transcripts were what got sequenced. Sequencing used immunoSEQ multiplex PCR; TCRdb keeps in-frame clones, though not all of them. The sample yields 600,000 or so clones, around 12% seen once. No antigen has been identified for these receptors. Sample: naive CD4+ T cells from blood. The receptors derive from a man aged 30 to 39 with type 1 diabetes.

The chain employs TRBV9 and TRBJ1-1, with unresolved D. The germline V gene encodes CDR1 SGDLS and CDR2 YYNGEE. This CDR3 contains 12 residues. The V end lost 5 bases, the J end lost 2 bases, and 7 bases lay between the germline ends. The CDR3 DNA sequence: TGTGCCAGCAGTAACAGCAACACTGAAGCTTTCTTT. It is translated as CASSNSNTEAFF.

This clone came up a few times. The chain couples TRBV7-9 to TRBJ2-3, with a possible D match to TRBD1 (6 bases). CDR3 length: 15 amino acids. Trimming removed 7 bases from V and 2 bases from J, with 16 bases in between. The V gene's germline CDR1 is SEHNR and CDR2 FQNEAQ (reference sequence). The chain's CDR3 is CASMTSQGATDTQYF. CDR3 nucleotides: TGTGCCAGCATGACTTCACAGGGTGCCACAGATACGCAGTATTTT.

CDR3 DNA: TGTGCCAGCAGCCTAGCGGTAGGGGGCCATGGGTTCTTT. It encodes CASSLAVGGHGFF. The V and J genes are TRBV11-3 and TRBJ1-1; 7 bases match TRBD1. The V and J ends lost 5 bases and 14 bases, in that order; junction bases with no gene match: 14. CDR1 SGHNT and CDR2 YENEEA come from the germline V gene. The CDR3 extends over 13 amino acids.

In this sample, this clone turned up a few times. The V and J genes are TRBV6-1 and TRBJ1-1; D unclear. V lost 5 bases and J 3 bases, leaving 10 bases between the germline ends. Germline-derived CDR1 and CDR2 are MNHNS and SASEGT. This CDR3 region has 13 residues. The CDR3 DNA is TGTGCCAGCAGTTTCTCGATAGACACTGAAGCTTTCTTT. Translated, it gives CASSFSIDTEAFF.

This clone has only a few counts. Other DNA sequences in this specimen translate into the identical CDR3. This chain connects TRBV18 to TRBJ2-2; 7 bases map to TRBD1. V lost 3 bases and J lost 3; bases outside the gene matches: 4. The CDR3 loop spans 15 amino acids. CDR1 KGHSH and CDR2 LQKENI come from the germline V gene. Here the CDR3 DNA reads TGTGCCAGCTCACCTCGACAGGGTGACACCGGGGAGCTGTTTTTT. Its translation is CASSPRQGDTGELFF.

The chain joins TRBV21-1 to TRBJ2-1. TRBV21-1 is a listed pseudogene. The CDR3 loop spans 13 amino acids. Here the CDR3 DNA reads TGTGCCAGCAGCGACGTCCGTTTCAATGAGCAGTTCTTC. Its protein is CASSDVRFNEQFF.

The chain is built from TRBV7-2 and TRBJ1-6; 9 bases map to TRBD1. The CDR3 consists of 15 residues. Germline V gives CDR1 SGHTA, CDR2 FQGNSA. With 5 bases clipped from V and 8 bases from J, the junction kept 7 bases outside the gene matches. CDR3 in DNA: TGTGCCAGCAGCACCACAGGGGGCCTCCATTCACCCCTCCACTTT. This sequence encodes CASSTTGGLHSPLHF.

This clone has only a few counts. The V gene is TRBV18, the J gene TRBJ1-6; D gene uncertain. Deletions cut 2 bases from V and 6 bases from J, with 11 bases between. Germline V gene lookup returns CDR1 KGHSH and CDR2 LQKENI. CDR3 size: 15 residues. In DNA, the CDR3 is TGTGCCAGCTCACCAACGGAGGGATTTAATTCACCCCTCCACTTT. Translated, it gives CASSPTEGFNSPLHF.

Only a few counts were recorded for this clone. The chain recombines TRBV9 with TRBJ1-4, with D perhaps TRBD1 (5 bases). This CDR3 contains 16 residues. In germline, CDR1 is SGDLS, CDR2 YYNGEE. The germline V and J ends were trimmed by 3 bases and 3 bases, with 15 bases remaining between them. This chain's CDR3 is CASSEGTAGSNEKLFF. The DNA for the CDR3 is TGTGCCAGCAGCGAGGGGACGGCCGGATCTAATGAAAAACTGTTTTTT.

The chain uses TRBV28 and TRBJ2-7; no clear D. Per germline, CDR1 MDHEN and CDR2 SYDVKM. This CDR3 is 16 amino acids long. The V end was cut by 5 bases, the J end by 0 bases, with 17 bases between. The CDR3 nucleotides are TGTGCCAGCAGTCCAAATGTGTTAGGAATCTCCTACGAGCAGTACTTC. Its translation is CASSPNVLGISYEQYF.

V usage is TRBV5-1 and J usage is TRBJ2-7; no definite D call. Germline V lookup: CDR1 SGHRS, CDR2 YFSETQ. The CDR3 is made up of 16 amino acids. The ends were cut back, 1 base at V and 3 bases at J, with 17 bases in the middle. CDR3 residues: CASSLMALGGHYEQYF. As DNA, the CDR3 is TGCGCCAGCAGCTTGATGGCGCTGGGCGGCCACTACGAGCAGTACTTC.

This clone occurred a few times. The same CDR3 can be traced to other DNA sequences in this sample. The chain uses TRBV5-1 and TRBJ2-3; D ambiguous. CDR1 is SGHRS and CDR2 is YFSETQ in the germline V gene. The CDR3 sequence is 15 residues long. With 1 base removed from V and 0 bases from J, the gap between germline ends came to 9 bases. The CDR3 DNA is TGCGCCAGCAGCTTGACGGGTGCTAGCACAGATACGCAGTATTTT. Translating it yields CASSLTGASTDTQYF.

V and J are TRBV10-3 and TRBJ1-1; possible D gene TRBD1, 5 bases. This CDR3 region has 14 residues. The germline V and J ends were trimmed by 9 bases and 4 bases, with 18 bases remaining between them. The V gene's germline CDR1 is ENHRY and CDR2 SYGVKD. DNA for the CDR3: TGTGCCATATACTCGGGGGGAGCGGTCACTGAAGCTTTCTTT. The encoded protein is CAIYSGGAVTEAFF.

The sample holds a few counts of this clone. The V gene is TRBV12-2, the J gene TRBJ1-5. TRBV12-2 constitutes a pseudogene. CDR3 size: 16 residues. This chain's CDR3 is CASRLPREGLDQPQHF. DNA for the CDR3: TGTGCAAGTCGCTTACCTCGGGAGGGACTTGATCAGCCCCAGCATTTT.

This clone was detected only a few times. This rearrangement joins TRBV6-5 to TRBJ2-4; perhaps D is TRBD1 or TRBD2 (5 bases each). This CDR3 is 13 amino acids long. CDR1 and CDR2 from the germline V gene are MNHEY and SVGAGI. Between the trimmed V and J ends, which lost 5 bases and 9 bases, there was a span of 14 bases. This CDR3 reads CASSQAGTSIQYF. In nucleotides, the CDR3 is TGTGCCAGCAGTCAAGCCGGGACGAGCATTCAGTACTTC.

The chain links TRBV18 to TRBJ1-1; 7 bases match TRBD1. Germline CDR1 and CDR2: KGHSH and LQKENI. The CDR3 consists of 15 residues. V gave up 2 bases and J gave up 1 base; unmatched junction bases: 4. As DNA, the CDR3 is TGTGCCAGCTCACCAATGGGACAGCCGAACACTGAAGCTTTCTTT. Translation: CASSPMGQPNTEAFF.

This clone has a handful of counts. The chain couples TRBV6-4 to TRBJ1-2, with 8 bases identical to TRBD1. CDR1 and CDR2 (germline): MRHNA, SNTAGT. Losses at the gene ends were 6 bases for V and 4 bases for J; bases not matched to a gene: 4. This CDR3 is 13 amino acids long. CDR3 sequence: CASSGDRSYGYTF. CDR3 nucleotides: TGTGCCAGCAGCGGGGACAGGTCCTATGGCTACACCTTC.

This clone has just a few counts. This sequence joins TRBV19 and TRBJ2-1; TRBD1 matches 9 bases. Trimming cost V 5 bases and J 1 base; bases outside gene matches: 3. This CDR3 spans 15 amino acids. Germline V gives CDR1 LNHDA, CDR2 SQIVND (reference sequence). The CDR3 protein is CASSPGQGSYNEQFF. CDR3 sequence (DNA): TGTGCCAGTAGTCCCGGACAGGGGTCCTACAATGAGCAGTTCTTC.

There are a few counts of this clone. This sequence joins TRBV4-3 and TRBJ2-2, with TRBD2 matching over 7 bases. The CDR3 consists of 15 residues. The trim removed 3 bases at V and 4 bases at J, leaving 5 bases unmatched. Germline CDR1 and CDR2: LGHNA and YSLEER. CDR3 nucleotides: TGCGCCAGCAGCCAGGCCCCGGGAGGCACCGGGGAGCTGTTTTTT. Amino acid sequence: CASSQAPGGTGELFF.

The chain recombines TRBV7-2 with TRBJ1-5; D perhaps matches TRBD1 (6 bases). The ends were cut back, 8 bases at V and 3 bases at J, with 17 bases in the middle. The germline V gene has CDR1 SGHTA and CDR2 FQGNSA. This CDR3 is 15 amino acids long. CDR3 bases: TGTGCCAGCGCATACAACAGGGACCTCAATCAGCCCCAGCATTTT. This sequence encodes CASAYNRDLNQPQHF.

The chain recombines TRBV7-9 with TRBJ1-1; no definite D call. This CDR3 has 12 residues. V was shortened by 1 base and J by 8 bases, with 8 bases between the two germline ends. The germline V gene has CDR1 SEHNR and CDR2 FQNEAQ (reference sequence). As DNA, the CDR3 is TGTGCCAGCAGCTTAGTGTCCCGAGAAGCTTTCTTT. Translation: CASSLVSREAFF.

This clone came up once. The V call is TRBV10-3, the J call TRBJ2-1; D is ambiguous. CDR1 is ENHRY, CDR2 SYGVKD, per germline. Trimming took off 2 bases at V and 12 bases at J, with 11 bases between the two ends. The CDR3 loop spans 12 amino acids. The CDR3 DNA sequence: TGTGCCATCAGTGAGCCCGACCATGGGCAGTTCTTC. This codes for CAISEPDHGQFF.

This clone was observed a handful of times. The rearrangement joins TRBV5-4 to TRBJ2-7, with D perhaps matching TRBD1 (5 bases). CDR3 length: 15 residues. V was pared by 3 bases and J by 6 bases, with 19 bases between. Germline V gene sequence: CDR1 SGHNT, CDR2 YYREEE (reference sequence). Here the CDR3 reads CASSSVAGQGSEQYF. The DNA for the CDR3 is TGTGCCAGCAGCTCGGTAGCTGGGCAGGGTAGCGAGCAGTACTTC.

This clone occurred a few times. The gene calls are TRBV7-9 and TRBJ2-1; 7 bases match TRBD2. The CDR3 extends over 14 amino acids. Germline CDR1 reads SEHNR; CDR2 reads FQNEAQ (reference sequence). The junction had 9 bases not matched to a gene; V was cut back by 5 bases and J by 8 bases. CDR3 in amino acids: CASSTTSRRDEQFF. In nucleotides, the CDR3 is TGTGCCAGCAGCACGACTAGCCGCCGCGATGAGCAGTTCTTC.

The rearrangement joins TRBV11-3 to TRBJ1-1, with no clear D. CDR3 length: 14 residues. V was shortened by 0 bases and J by 1 base, with 6 bases between the two germline ends. Germline-derived CDR1 and CDR2 are SGHNT and YENEEA. Written as DNA, the CDR3 is TGTGCCAGCAGCTTAGATGGTCCGAACACTGAAGCTTTCTTT. It translates to CASSLDGPNTEAFF.

This clone was seen a few times. Other DNA sequences from this sample encode an identical CDR3 as well. This chain connects TRBV19 to TRBJ2-2; D gene ambiguous. CDR1 and CDR2 (germline): LNHDA, SQIVND (reference sequence). V was clipped by 0 bases and J by 5 bases, with 4 bases between them. This CDR3 has 13 amino acids. The CDR3 loop reads CASSIEGTGELFF. CDR3 nucleotide sequence: TGTGCCAGTAGTATAGAGGGGACCGGGGAGCTGTTTTTT.

The gene calls are TRBV2 and TRBJ1-6, with D possibly TRBD1 on 6 matching bases. Trimming left V 9 bases short and J 8 bases short, with 17 bases between. This CDR3 has 14 amino acids. From germline, CDR1 is SNHLY and CDR2 FYNNEI. The CDR3 reads CARGAGGHHSPLHF. The DNA for the CDR3 is TGTGCCAGGGGAGCGGGGGGGCACCATTCACCCCTCCACTTT. Full variable domain (rest looked up from reference TRBV2 and TRBJ1-6): EPEVTQTPSHQVTQMGQEVILRCVPISNHLYFYWYRQILGQKVEFLVSFYNNEISEKSEIFDDQFSVERPDGSNFTLKIRSTKLEDSAMYFCARGAGGHHSPLHFGNGTRLTVT.

About this clone: Other DNA sequences in this sample translate to the same CDR3. J is TRBJ2-5 and V is TRBV7-2; D may be TRBD2 (6 bases). Germline loops: CDR1 SGHTA, CDR2 FQGNSA. The V and J ends lost 1 base and 4 bases respectively, with 7 bases between them. The CDR3 sequence is 13 residues long. The CDR3 here is CASSLVGGETQYF. DNA of the CDR3: TGTGCCAGCAGCTTAGTGGGAGGAGAGACCCAGTACTTC.

The rearrangement uses TRBV4-2 and TRBJ1-2; the D gene is possibly TRBD1 (5 bases). CDR3 length: 14 residues. Trimming shortened V by 1 base and J by 8 bases, and 14 bases separated the two germline ends. Looked up from germline, CDR1 is LGHNA and CDR2 is YNFKEQ. This CDR3 is CASSQGDSWGGYTF. The DNA for the CDR3 is TGTGCCAGCAGCCAAGGCGACAGCTGGGGCGGCTACACCTTC.

The CDR3 DNA follows: TGTGCCTGGAGTCTAGACATATTCGAAGAGACCCAGTACTTC. This codes for CAWSLDIFEETQYF. The chain joins TRBV30 to TRBJ2-5; D remains unclear. With 2 bases removed from V and 3 bases from J, the gap between germline ends came to 13 bases. The CDR3 contains 14 residues. Germline V lookup: CDR1 GTSNPN, CDR2 SVGIG (reference sequence). The whole variable domain, remainder taken from reference TRBV30 and TRBJ2-5, is SQTIHQWPATLVQPVGSPLSLECTVEGTSNPNLYWYRQAAGRGLQLLFYSVGIGQISSEVPQNLSASRPQDRQFILSSKKLLLSDSGFYLCAWSLDIFEETQYFGPGTRLLVL.

This clone was counted only a few times. This rearrangement joins TRBV2 to TRBJ1-1, with a weak D call TRBD1 (5 bases). The CDR3 covers 12 residues. CDR1 and CDR2 (germline): SNHLY, FYNNEI. V was shortened by 9 bases and J by 5 bases, with 13 bases between the two germline ends. As DNA, the CDR3 is TGTGCCAGTAACCGGGGGAAGACTGAAGCTTTCTTT. Protein: CASNRGKTEAFF.

This clone was detected a few times. The V gene is TRBV7-2, the J gene TRBJ2-1; possibly TRBD1 for D (6 bases). CDR1 and CDR2 (germline): SGHTA, FQGNSA. With 2 bases removed from V and 14 bases from J, the gap between germline ends came to 13 bases. The CDR3 contains 12 residues. CDR3 in amino acids: CASSLLSGVEFF. In DNA, the CDR3 is TGTGCCAGCAGCTTACTGTCAGGGGTGGAGTTCTTC.